This T cell receptor beta chain was profiled in a study of early T cells in non-severe SARS-CoV-2 infection. Looking at the study overall: The input, bulk RNA from unsorted whole blood, was sequenced, and chains were unpaired.

The CDR3 is 15 amino acids. V was shortened by 6 bases and J by 0 bases, with 14 bases between the two germline ends. Germline V gene sequence: CDR1 SGHAT, CDR2 FQNNGV. Each cDNA molecule carried a unique molecular identifier. TCRdb analysed the 5' RACE reads with MiXCR anew, one entry per CDR3 protein. The repertoire holds about 64,000 distinct CDR3 sequences, with around 4.9% as singletons. Overall study findings and caveats: Anti-spike CD8 specificities were favored by VDJdb matching, whose results missed private and CD4 specificities.

This clonotype was seen at least ten times. Its specificity is not known. The chain uses TRBV11-2 and TRBJ1-1; D call uncertain. The TCR sequence derives from an adult who was a healthcare worker with PCR-confirmed SARS-CoV-2 infection or an uninfected control (not recorded which). The specimen sequenced was whole blood. The CDR3 DNA reads TGTGCCAGCAGTCAGAGAGGCAAGTTGAACACTGAAGCTTTCTTT. Translated: CASSQRGKLNTEAFF.